These T cell receptor beta chains were read from a single sample in a study of blood T cell repertoires in COVID-19. The protocol was immunoSEQ multiplex PCR, while the TCRdb copy is restricted to in-frame clones and leaves out a portion. The sample consists of around 250,000 clones, roughly 80% of them appearing once. What was sequenced was PBMCs or T cells enriched from blood (not recorded which). These receptors were obtained from a man aged 40-49 years who had been exposed to COVID-19. Each CDR3 is given with its conserved first and last residue. Fields, in order: D gene, clone size, J gene, V gene, CDR3 DNA, CDR3 protein. A D gene is named only where the DNA matches it firmly. Not all rows give a size; the values are once, few, many and, for expanded clones, a class.

>TRBD1|NA|TRBJ1-5|TRBV5-6
TGTGCCAGCAGCCCTGACAGGGGACAGCCCCAGCATTTT
CASSPDRGQPQHF
>TRBD1|NA|TRBJ1-4|TRBV11-3
TGTGCCAGCAGCTTACGGACAGGGCGTGTAACTAATGAAAAACTGTTTTTT
CASSLRTGRVTNEKLFF
>NA|NA|TRBJ1-2|TRBV6-5
TGTGCCAGCAGCTCCCTGGGGGGGCAGAGCGGTGGCTACACCTTC
CASSSLGGQSGGYTF
>NA|NA|TRBJ1-2|TRBV10-3
TGTGCCATCAGTGGGGGTTCGGGAATTGACTATGGCTACACCTTC
CAISGGSGIDYGYTF
>TRBD2|NA|TRBJ2-2|TRBV30
TGTGCCTGGGGAGGACTAGCGGGGAACACCGGGGAGCTGTTTTTT
CAWGGLAGNTGELFF
>NA|NA|TRBJ2-7|TRBV9
TGTGCCAGCAGCGTCAGCGGCGTAGCCTACGAGCAGTACTTC
CASSVSGVAYEQYF
>TRBD2|NA|TRBJ2-1|TRBV5-1
TGCGCCAGCAGCTTGGGTAGCGGGAGAGACTACAATGAGCAGTTCTTC
CASSLGSGRDYNEQFF
>NA|NA|TRBJ1-2|TRBV5-8
TGTGCCAGCGCTCCCGGTTCAGGGCTCTATGGCTACACCTTC
CASAPGSGLYGYTF
>NA|NA|TRBJ1-3|TRBV29-1
TGCAGCGTTCTGGCATTCTCTGGAAACACCATATATTTT
CSVLAFSGNTIYF
>TRBD2|once|TRBJ2-1|TRBV5-4
TGTGCCAGCAGCGGCGTAGCGGGTCTCTATGAGCAGTTCTTC
CASSGVAGLYEQFF
>NA|NA|TRBJ2-7|TRBV28
TGTGCCTGGGGGCGGAGATACGAGCAGTACTTC
CAWGRRYEQYF
>TRBD2|NA|TRBJ2-1|TRBV5-1
TGCGCCAGCAGCTTCGGGGGAGGGCCGTCTGGCCAGCAGTTCTTC
CASSFGGGPSGQQFF
>NA|NA|TRBJ2-2|TRBV6-2/TRBV6-3
TGTGCCAGCAGCCCTACCGACAGGAACACCGGGGAGCTGTTTTTT
CASSPTDRNTGELFF
>NA|NA|TRBJ2-1|TRBV3-1/TRBV3-2
TGTGCCAGCAGCCCCCAACCAGGCTCCTACAATGAGCAGTTCTTC
CASSPQPGSYNEQFF
>NA|NA|TRBJ2-3|TRBV14
TGTGCCAGCAGTCTGCAACCGGGATTTCAGCCAGATACGCAGTATTTT
CASSLQPGFQPDTQYF
>TRBD1|NA|TRBJ1-2|TRBV6-5
TGTGCCAGCCGGCAGGGGGTTTACTATGGCTACACCTTC
CASRQGVYYGYTF
>TRBD2|NA|TRBJ2-5|TRBV28
TGTGCCAGCAGTTTCTCCGGACTAGCGGGATCCCCATTCGGAGAGACCCAGTACTTC
CASSFSGLAGSPFGETQYF
>TRBD2|NA|TRBJ2-7|TRBV5-4
TGTGCCTCCTCGGGGGGAGGCGAGCAGTACTTC
CASSGGGEQYF
>NA|NA|TRBJ1-3|TRBV28
TGTGCCAGCAGCCCAGGAGGGACTGGAAACACCATATATTTT
CASSPGGTGNTIYF
>TRBD1|NA|TRBJ2-1|TRBV24-1
TGTGCCACCAGTGATTCCGCCGGGACAGGGACCGATGAGCAGTTCTTC
CATSDSAGTGTDEQFF
>TRBD2|NA|TRBJ2-1|TRBV7-2
TGTGCCAGCAGCTCTAGGGTTACGACGGGAGGGCGGCGAATTGTCTTC
CASSSRVTTGGRRIVF
>NA|NA|TRBJ2-6|TRBV12-3/TRBV12-4
TGTGCCAGCAGCCCGTCTGGGGCCAACGTCCTGACTTTC
CASSPSGANVLTF
>NA|NA|TRBJ2-7|TRBV6-5
TGTGCCAGCAGTCGCGGGATATACGAGCAGTACTTC
CASSRGIYEQYF
>NA|NA|TRBJ1-1|TRBV7-9
TGTGCCAGCAGCCTGACAGGGAACACTGAAGCTTTCTTT
CASSLTGNTEAFF
>NA|NA|TRBJ2-3|TRBV3-1/TRBV3-2
TGTGCCAGCAGCCAAGGGGGGGGCATCGCAGATACGCAGTATTTT
CASSQGGGIADTQYF
>TRBD1|NA|TRBJ1-1|TRBV27
TGTGCCAGCAAGGGACAGGGGGCTGGGAGGGGTGAAGCTTTCTTT
CASKGQGAGRGEAFF
>TRBD1|NA|TRBJ1-1|TRBV27
TGTGCCAGCAAGACCCAGGGGGGCGTTCAAGCTTTCTTT
CASKTQGGVQAFF
>TRBD1|NA|TRBJ1-5|TRBV6-2/TRBV6-3
TGTGCCAGCAGCATGGACAGGACCCAGGCCCAGCATTTT
CASSMDRTQAQHF
>TRBD1|NA|TRBJ2-1|TRBV7-7
TGTGCTAGCAGCTTGGGGACAGGGACCGATGAGCAGTTCTTC
CASSLGTGTDEQFF
>NA|NA|TRBJ1-4|TRBV5-4
TGTGCCAGCAGCCATCGGACAGATGAAAAACTGTTTTTT
CASSHRTDEKLFF
>TRBD1|NA|TRBJ2-3|TRBV10-1
TGCGCCAGCGGGACAGGGAAATTGAATTTT
CASGTGKLNF
>NA|NA|TRBJ1-2|TRBV18
TGTGCCAGCTCACCACCGGCCCTCTATGGCTACACCTTC
CASSPPALYGYTF